What follows are 32 T cell receptor beta chains derived from one specimen sequenced in a study of T-cell reconstitution after alpha-beta-depleted transplantation in children. Unique molecular identifiers were used in preparing the TCRbeta library. TCRdb fed the PCR reads into MiXCR, producing one record per CDR3 protein. The sample yields 350,000 to 500,000 distinct CDR3 sequences, roughly two fifths seen once. This specimen consisted of PBMCs, obtained before TCRalphabeta/CD19-depleted stem cell transplant. The receptors here all came from a girl under 10 years old with aplastic anemia, due to receive a stem cell transplant.

The V gene is TRBV7-2, the J gene TRBJ2-2, with D unresolved. The CDR3 runs 16 residues. Trimming removed 4 bases from V and 1 base from J, with 13 bases in between. Germline CDR1 and CDR2: SGHTA and FQGNSA. The CDR3 is CASSSRRGLNTGELFF. In DNA form, the CDR3 reads TGTGCCAGCAGCTCCAGGAGAGGATTGAACACCGGGGAGCTGTTTTTT.

The chain uses TRBV18 and TRBJ2-7, with D maybe TRBD2 (6 bases). The CDR3 runs to 15 residues. Germline V gene sequence: CDR1 KGHSH, CDR2 LQKENI. Trimming shortened V by 5 bases and J by 3 bases, and 17 bases separated the two germline ends. The CDR3 bases are TGTGCCAGCTCAAACCCGGGACTTGGGTACTACGAGCAGTACTTC. Amino acid sequence: CASSNPGLGYYEQYF.

This clonotype was counted at least ten times. The chain carries TRBV20-1 and TRBJ2-7; the match to TRBD2 covers 8 bases. This CDR3 spans 12 amino acids. V shed 6 bases, J shed 2 bases, and the junction held 3 bases outside the gene matches. CDR1 is DFQATT and CDR2 is SNEGSKA in the germline V gene (reference sequence). CDR3 protein: CSARGLAYEQYF. CDR3 DNA: TGCAGTGCCCGGGGACTAGCCTACGAGCAGTACTTC.

This clonotype was detected ten times or more. The CDR3 nucleotides read TGTGCCAGCAGTTCGACAGGATCCTATTCACCCCTCCACTTT. Translating gives CASSSTGSYSPLHF. This chain links TRBV27 with TRBJ1-6, with D maybe TRBD1 (6 bases). The germline CDR1 and CDR2 sequences are MNHEY and SMNVEV (reference sequence). The CDR3 totals 14 residues. The germline V and J ends were trimmed by 4 bases and 8 bases, with 12 bases remaining between them.

This chain links TRBV28 with TRBJ1-1; D perhaps matches TRBD1 (5 bases). This CDR3 is built from 18 residues. Per the germline V gene, CDR1 is MDHEN and CDR2 is SYDVKM. Trimming took 3 bases from V and 4 from J, leaving 24 bases between them. CDR3 in amino acids: CASSFRRQGSVGITEAFF. CDR3 nucleotides: TGTGCCAGCAGTTTTCGTCGGCAGGGTTCGGTGGGTATCACTGAAGCTTTCTTT.

In this sample, this clonotype turned up a few times. The chain joins TRBV20-1 to TRBJ2-1; 12 nucleotides agree with TRBD1. Trimming removed 3 bases from V and 1 base from J; junction bases left unmatched: 10. Germline V lookup: CDR1 DFQATT, CDR2 SNEGSKA (reference sequence). The CDR3 totals 18 residues. CDR3 in amino acids: CSASSLGDRGRSYNEQFF. In nucleotides, the CDR3 is TGCAGTGCTAGTTCCCTAGGGGACAGGGGGCGTTCCTACAATGAGCAGTTCTTC.

This clonotype was found many times. This rearrangement joins TRBV5-1 to TRBJ2-4, with D possibly TRBD2 on 6 matching bases. V shed 1 base and J shed 6 bases, with 11 bases lying between them. Germline V gives CDR1 SGHRS, CDR2 YFSETQ. This CDR3 has 14 residues. The CDR3 sequence: CASSLPGTVNIQYF. The CDR3 DNA reads TGCGCCAGCAGCTTGCCCGGGACTGTAAACATTCAGTACTTC.

This clonotype showed up just a few times. The chain is built from TRBV19 and TRBJ2-2; the D call may be TRBD1 or TRBD2 (5 bases each). The CDR3 contains 15 residues. Germline V gene sequence: CDR1 LNHDA, CDR2 SQIVND (reference sequence). The V end was cut by 8 bases, the J end by 2 bases, with 15 bases between. CDR3 protein: CASASGAVNTGELFF. The CDR3 nucleotides read TGTGCCAGTGCTTCCGGGGCAGTAAACACCGGGGAGCTGTTTTTT.

J is TRBJ1-1 and V is TRBV11-2, with D tentatively TRBD1 (5 bases). This CDR3 has 11 residues. The germline V gene encodes CDR1 SGHAT and CDR2 FQNNGV. Trimming shortened V by 3 bases and J by 9 bases, and 8 bases separated the two germline ends. CDR3 DNA: TGTGCCAGCAGCTTGGGGGGAAAAGCTTTCTTT. Protein product: CASSLGGKAFF.

This chain connects TRBV6-5 to TRBJ1-1, with 8 bases lining up with TRBD1. Per germline, CDR1 MNHEY and CDR2 SVGAGI. V was clipped by 1 base and J by 1 base; unmatched bases: 5. This CDR3 region has 16 residues. The CDR3 sequence: CASSYWQGAGNTEAFF. The CDR3 DNA reads as TGTGCCAGCAGTTACTGGCAGGGGGCTGGGAACACTGAAGCTTTCTTT.

This clonotype came up many times. This rearrangement joins TRBV27 to TRBJ2-7, with D tentatively TRBD1 (5 bases). V was clipped by 5 bases and J by 6 bases, with 20 bases between them. The germline V gene encodes CDR1 MNHEY and CDR2 SMNVEV (reference sequence). This CDR3 has 15 residues. CDR3 residues: CASSLLRTGVGEQYF. CDR3 in DNA: TGTGCCAGCAGTCTTCTCAGAACAGGCGTGGGCGAGCAGTACTTC.

There are many counts of this clonotype. The V call is TRBV20-1, the J call TRBJ2-3; tentatively, D is TRBD1 or TRBD2 (7 bases each). The CDR3 extends over 14 amino acids. Germline V gene sequence: CDR1 DFQATT, CDR2 SNEGSKA (reference sequence). V dropped 6 bases and J dropped 1 base, with 14 bases sitting between them. CDR3 in DNA: TGCAGTGCCTGGGGGGGACAGCGCACAGATACGCAGTATTTT. It yields the protein CSAWGGQRTDTQYF.

This clonotype was found a few times. The chain employs TRBV27 and TRBJ2-3; 7 bases match TRBD1. Unmatched junction bases numbered 19, after V lost 6 bases and J lost 4 bases. Germline assignment: CDR1 MNHEY and CDR2 SMNVEV (reference sequence). The CDR3 is made up of 18 amino acids. CDR3 nucleotides: TGTGCCAGCAGGCCCATGGTGGGGACAGTATTTGTCCCAGATACGCAGTATTTT. This gives the protein CASRPMVGTVFVPDTQYF.

The chain employs TRBV6-2 or TRBV6-3 and TRBJ2-7, with a weak D call TRBD2 (6 bases). Germline lookup yields CDR1 MNHEY and CDR2 SVGEGT. Trimming pared 2 bases from V and 4 bases from J, leaving 6 bases between. The CDR3 has 12 amino acids. This chain's CDR3 is CASSYAGYEQYF. The CDR3 coding sequence is TGTGCCAGCAGTTACGCGGGGTACGAGCAGTACTTC.

The V and J genes are TRBV30 and TRBJ2-7; D gene ambiguous. This CDR3 comprises 12 residues. V dropped 2 bases and J dropped 0 bases, with 5 bases sitting between them. Per germline, CDR1 GTSNPN and CDR2 SVGIG (reference sequence). CDR3 DNA sequence: TGTGCCTGGAGTCTGATCTCCTACGAGCAGTACTTC. This codes for CAWSLISYEQYF.

The chain is built from TRBV20-1 and TRBJ1-1; 10 nucleotides align to TRBD1. J gave up 7 bases and V 0 bases, and 8 bases lay outside the gene matches. Germline loops: CDR1 DFQATT, CDR2 SNEGSKA (reference sequence). The length of the CDR3 is 15 residues. The CDR3 DNA reads as TGCAGTGCTAGAGATTTGGACAGGGGGATCGGTGAAGCTTTCTTT. Amino acid sequence: CSARDLDRGIGEAFF.

The table lists this clonotype with many counts. The rearrangement links TRBV6-1 to TRBJ2-1; 8 bases line up with TRBD1. Per the germline V gene, CDR1 is MNHNS and CDR2 is SASEGT. The J segment lost 6 bases and the V segment lost 4 bases, leaving 11 bases of the junction unmatched. The length of the CDR3 is 16 residues. In DNA, the CDR3 is TGTGCCAGCAGTGGGGACAGGCGTTCCAAGGGCAATGAGCAGTTCTTC. Translated: CASSGDRRSKGNEQFF.

This chain links TRBV10-3 with TRBJ1-4; 9 bases agree with TRBD1. The V and J ends lost 6 bases and 8 bases, in that order; junction bases with no gene match: 4. This CDR3 region has 13 residues. Germline values: CDR1 ENHRY, CDR2 SYGVKD. CDR3 coding DNA: TGTGCCATCAGGGAACAGGGGGCGGAAAAACTGTTTTTT. This translates into CAIREQGAEKLFF.

This clonotype has just a few counts. The chain has TRBV3-1 and TRBJ2-1, with D tentatively TRBD2 (5 bases). Germline values: CDR1 LGHDT, CDR2 YNNKEL (reference sequence). The V end lost 0 bases, the J end lost 7 bases, and 10 bases lay between the germline ends. The CDR3 spans 14 residues. The DNA for the CDR3 is TGTGCCAGCAGCCAAGATGAGACTACGAATGAGCAGTTCTTC. Translation gives CASSQDETTNEQFF.

This clonotype was seen a handful of times. The rearrangement uses TRBV19 and TRBJ2-1, with 9 bases fitting TRBD2. Germline-derived CDR1 and CDR2 are LNHDA and SQIVND (reference sequence). CDR3 length: 15 residues. The ends lost 4 bases at V and 3 bases at J; junction bases unmatched: 4. CDR3 coding DNA: TGTGCCAGTAGTAGGACTAGCGTCTTCTACAATGAGCAGTTCTTC. Protein sequence: CASSRTSVFYNEQFF.

This chain links TRBV5-1 with TRBJ2-3; no reliable D call. V lost 0 bases and J lost 1, with 6 bases in between. Looked up from germline, CDR1 is SGHRS and CDR2 is YFSETQ. The CDR3 extends over 14 amino acids. The CDR3 bases are TGCGCCAGCAGCTTGGAATCACGCACAGATACGCAGTATTTT. Translated: CASSLESRTDTQYF. The full variable domain, completed using reference TRBV5-1 and TRBJ2-3, is KAGVTQTPRYLIKTRGQQVTLSCSPISGHRSVSWYQQTPGQGLQFLFEYFSETQRNKGNFPGRFSGRQFSNSRSEMNVSTLELGDSALYLCASSLESRTDTQYFGPGTRLTVL.

This chain links TRBV5-1 with TRBJ2-5; 7 nucleotides match TRBD2. This CDR3 region has 15 residues. V lost 4 bases and J lost 4; bases outside the gene matches: 10. Germline CDR1 SGHRS, CDR2 YFSETQ. The CDR3 region is CASSPDRLASETQYF. The CDR3 bases are TGCGCCAGCAGCCCGGATCGACTAGCCTCAGAGACCCAGTACTTC. The entire variable domain, with the rest obtained from reference TRBV5-1 and TRBJ2-5, is as follows: KAGVTQTPRYLIKTRGQQVTLSCSPISGHRSVSWYQQTPGQGLQFLFEYFSETQRNKGNFPGRFSGRQFSNSRSEMNVSTLELGDSALYLCASSPDRLASETQYFGPGTRLLVL.

The genes are TRBV6-1 and TRBJ2-7, with 10 bases aligning to TRBD2. The CDR3 runs to 13 residues. CDR1 MNHNS and CDR2 SASEGT come from the germline V gene. V lost 7 bases and J lost 6; bases outside the gene matches: 6. The CDR3 loop reads CASNPSGRSEQYF. The CDR3 bases are TGTGCCAGCAACCCTAGCGGGAGAAGCGAGCAGTACTTC.

The CDR3 is CASSLRGRARDEQFF. In DNA, the CDR3 is TGTGCCAGCAGCTTACGCGGGAGGGCCAGGGATGAGCAGTTCTTC. The genes are TRBV7-7 and TRBJ2-1, with TRBD2 identical over 9 bases. The J segment lost 8 bases and the V segment lost 2 bases, leaving 7 bases of the junction unmatched. The CDR3 length is 15 residues. Germline CDR1 reads SSHAT; CDR2 reads FNYEAQ (reference sequence).

In its sample, this clonotype was seen many times. The rearrangement uses TRBV2 and TRBJ2-7; possible D gene TRBD1, 6 bases. Germline-derived CDR1 and CDR2 are SNHLY and FYNNEI. Trimming removed 4 bases at V and 5 bases at J, with 12 bases between. The CDR3 runs to 13 residues. The CDR3 DNA is TGTGCCAGCAGTGGCTCAGGGGCCAACGAGCAGTACTTC. It translates to CASSGSGANEQYF.

The chain couples TRBV20-1 to TRBJ1-2; unclear D gene. CDR3 length equals 11 residues. Trimming took 1 base from V and 8 from J, leaving 8 bases between them. CDR1 and CDR2 from the germline V gene are DFQATT and SNEGSKA (reference sequence). The CDR3 reads CSARAKGGYTF. In nucleotides, the CDR3 is TGCAGTGCTAGAGCCAAAGGAGGCTACACCTTC.

This rearrangement joins TRBV20-1 to TRBJ2-7; possible D gene TRBD2, 6 bases. In germline, CDR1 is DFQATT, CDR2 SNEGSKA (reference sequence). V dropped 4 bases and J dropped 3 bases, with 22 bases sitting between them. The CDR3 totals 16 residues. The CDR3 protein is CSANGPLAALYYEQYF. The CDR3 DNA sequence: TGCAGTGCTAATGGACCCTTAGCGGCCCTATACTACGAGCAGTACTTC.

The chain couples TRBV20-1 to TRBJ1-6; no firm D call. From germline, CDR1 is DFQATT and CDR2 SNEGSKA (reference sequence). V was trimmed by 1 base and J by 7 bases, leaving 11 bases between them. The CDR3 sequence is 14 residues long. The CDR3 DNA reads as TGCAGTGCTAGAGCCGGGAATGGCAATTCACCCCTCCACTTT. It encodes CSARAGNGNSPLHF.

This clonotype was seen ten or more times. V is TRBV6-5 and J is TRBJ2-1, with 9 positions matching TRBD2. There are 15 residues in the CDR3. Per the germline V gene, CDR1 is MNHEY and CDR2 is SVGAGI. V was pared by 0 bases and J by 7 bases, with 4 bases of the junction left unmatched. CDR3 in DNA: TGTGCCAGCAGTTACTCGCTAGCGGGAAGGAATGAGCAGTTCTTC. The encoded protein is CASSYSLAGRNEQFF.

The chain uses TRBV9 and TRBJ2-5, with D perhaps given as TRBD1 or TRBD2 (5 bases each). V was clipped by 0 bases and J by 3 bases, with 9 bases between them. The germline V gene encodes CDR1 SGDLS and CDR2 YYNGEE. The CDR3 is made up of 14 amino acids. The CDR3 loop is CASSVGGTEETQYF. The CDR3 DNA sequence: TGTGCCAGCAGCGTAGGTGGGACCGAAGAGACCCAGTACTTC.

This chain links TRBV11-2 with TRBJ2-3; D is ambiguous. This CDR3 has 20 amino acids. Germline CDR1 SGHAT, CDR2 FQNNGV. The V end was cut by 5 bases, the J end by 1 base, with 28 bases between. CDR3: CASSLRTRHSRQSGTDTQYF. In DNA form, the CDR3 reads TGTGCCAGCAGCCTACGGACGAGACATTCCCGCCAAAGCGGCACAGATACGCAGTATTTT.

The chain employs TRBV5-1 and TRBJ1-2, with TRBD1 as a possible D gene (6 bases). The V and J ends lost 3 bases and 9 bases respectively, with 15 bases between them. Germline V gene sequence: CDR1 SGHRS, CDR2 YFSETQ. CDR3 length: 13 residues. CDR3 residues: CASSSEGQLRYTF. Here the CDR3 DNA reads TGCGCCAGCAGCTCAGAAGGACAGTTGCGCTACACCTTC.